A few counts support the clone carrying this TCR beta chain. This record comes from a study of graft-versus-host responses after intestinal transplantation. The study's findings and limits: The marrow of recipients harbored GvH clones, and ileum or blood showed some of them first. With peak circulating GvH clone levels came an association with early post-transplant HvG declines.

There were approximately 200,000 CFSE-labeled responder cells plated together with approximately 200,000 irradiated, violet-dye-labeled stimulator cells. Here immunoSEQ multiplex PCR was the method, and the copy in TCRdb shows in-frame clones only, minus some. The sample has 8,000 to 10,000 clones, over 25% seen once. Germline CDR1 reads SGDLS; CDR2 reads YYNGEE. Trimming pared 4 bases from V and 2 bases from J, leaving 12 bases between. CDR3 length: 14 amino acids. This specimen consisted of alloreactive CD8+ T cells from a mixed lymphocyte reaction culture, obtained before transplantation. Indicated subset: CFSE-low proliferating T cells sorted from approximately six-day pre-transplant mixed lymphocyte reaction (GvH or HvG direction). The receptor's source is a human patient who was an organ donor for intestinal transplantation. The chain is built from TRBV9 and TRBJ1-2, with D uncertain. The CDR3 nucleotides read TGTGCCAGCAGCTATGACAAAGCCAACTATGGCTACACCTTC. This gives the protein CASSYDKANYGYTF.